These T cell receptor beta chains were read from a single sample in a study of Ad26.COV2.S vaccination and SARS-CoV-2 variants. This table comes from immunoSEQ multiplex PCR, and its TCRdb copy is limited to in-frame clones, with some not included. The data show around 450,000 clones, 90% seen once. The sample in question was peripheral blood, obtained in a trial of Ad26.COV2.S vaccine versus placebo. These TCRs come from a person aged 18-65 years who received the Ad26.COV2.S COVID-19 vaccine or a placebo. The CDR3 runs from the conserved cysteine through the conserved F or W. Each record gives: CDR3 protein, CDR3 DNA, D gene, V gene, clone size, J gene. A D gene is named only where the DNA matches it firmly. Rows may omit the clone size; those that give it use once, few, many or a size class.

CDR3aa: CASSEGEGVYGYTF
CDR3nt: TGTGCCAGCAGTGAAGGGGAAGGGGTGTATGGCTACACCTTC
d_gene: NA
v_gene: TRBV2
abundance: few
j_gene: TRBJ1-2

CDR3aa: CASSPLAGGPGEQYF
CDR3nt: TGTGCCAGCAGCCCATTAGCGGGAGGGCCTGGCGAGCAGTACTTC
d_gene: TRBD2
v_gene: TRBV14
abundance: NA
j_gene: TRBJ2-7

CDR3aa: CASSAQGAYQPQHF
CDR3nt: TGTGCCAGCAGCGCACAGGGGGCTTATCAGCCCCAGCATTTT
d_gene: TRBD1
v_gene: TRBV6-5
abundance: few
j_gene: TRBJ1-5

CDR3aa: CASSPPGLAQNEQFF
CDR3nt: TGTGCCAGCAGCCCGCCGGGACTAGCGCAAAATGAGCAGTTCTTC
d_gene: TRBD2
v_gene: TRBV3-1/TRBV3-2
abundance: NA
j_gene: TRBJ2-1

CDR3aa: CASSVAPSYNEQFF
CDR3nt: TGTGCCAGCAGCGTAGCGCCATCCTACAATGAGCAGTTCTTC
d_gene: NA
v_gene: TRBV9
abundance: once
j_gene: TRBJ2-1

CDR3aa: CASSFLLAGEQYF
CDR3nt: TGTGCCAGCAGCTTTTTGCTAGCGGGAGAGCAGTACTTC
d_gene: TRBD2
v_gene: TRBV11-1
abundance: NA
j_gene: TRBJ2-7

CDR3aa: CASSPGLANEQFF
CDR3nt: TGCGCCAGCAGCCCGGGACTAGCGAATGAGCAGTTCTTC
d_gene: TRBD2
v_gene: TRBV5-1
abundance: NA
j_gene: TRBJ2-1

CDR3aa: CASSPLGREPYEQYF
CDR3nt: TGTGCCAGCTCACCATTGGGGCGGGAGCCCTACGAGCAGTACTTC
d_gene: TRBD2
v_gene: TRBV18
abundance: once
j_gene: TRBJ2-7

CDR3aa: CAISRGGEQYF
CDR3nt: TGTGCCATCAGTAGAGGCGGCGAGCAGTACTTC
d_gene: NA
v_gene: TRBV10-3
abundance: NA
j_gene: TRBJ2-7

CDR3aa: CASSSRGETQYF
CDR3nt: TGCGCCAGCAGCAGTAGGGGGGAGACCCAGTACTTC
d_gene: NA
v_gene: TRBV4-1
abundance: NA
j_gene: TRBJ2-5